The T cell receptor beta chain under discussion was sequenced for a study of blood T cell repertoires in COVID-19. Study in general: The United States, Italy and Spain were the sources of the acute and convalescent COVID-19 samples. T cells, B-cell-depleted T cells, or PBMCs supplied cDNA or gDNA.

Authors' data handling: Estimates of nucleated cell counts were drawn from the amplification of reference gene primers. Some clones are missing from TCRdb's copy, which holds only in-frame ones; the method was immunoSEQ multiplex PCR. V, J and clone size reflect that table, while D and trimming were determined from the DNA. This sample has roughly 25,000 clones, with roughly 94% found just once. The CDR3 is 12 residues long. The germline V gene encodes CDR1 SQVTM and CDR2 ANQGSEA. V dropped 7 bases and J dropped 2 bases, with 11 bases sitting between them. The rearrangement joins TRBV29-1 to TRBJ1-1; D is uncertain. This TCR was recovered from a woman aged 50 to 65 with active COVID-19. Sequencing input: peripheral blood. The CDR3 DNA sequence: TGCAGCGCGGTCAGGTTTAACACTGAAGCTTTCTTT. It codes for CSAVRFNTEAFF.